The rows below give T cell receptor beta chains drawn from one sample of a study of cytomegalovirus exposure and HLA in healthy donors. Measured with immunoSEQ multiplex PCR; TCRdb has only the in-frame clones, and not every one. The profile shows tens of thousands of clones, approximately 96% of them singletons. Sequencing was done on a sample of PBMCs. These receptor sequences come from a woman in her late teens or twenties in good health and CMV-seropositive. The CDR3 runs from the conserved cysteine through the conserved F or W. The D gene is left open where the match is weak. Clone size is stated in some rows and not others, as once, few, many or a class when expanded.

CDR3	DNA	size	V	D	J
CASSPPRAVTEAFF	TGTGCCAGCTCACCACCGAGGGCCGTGACTGAAGCTTTCTTT	-	TRBV18	-	TRBJ1-1
CSARLAASTDTQYF	TGCAGCGCTCGACTAGCGGCTAGCACAGATACGCAGTATTTT	once	TRBV29-1	TRBD2	TRBJ2-3
CASSLDFGETQYF	TGTGCCAGCTCTCTCGACTTCGGGGAGACCCAGTACTTC	-	TRBV18	-	TRBJ2-5
CASSLGLAGKYNEQFF	TGTGCCAGCAGCTTAGGACTAGCGGGTAAATACAATGAGCAGTTCTTC	-	TRBV7-2	TRBD2	TRBJ2-1
CASKRAANYGYTF	TGTGCCAGCAAGCGGGCAGCTAACTATGGCTACACCTTC	-	TRBV6-5	-	TRBJ1-2
CASSPGGTGVQHF	TGTGCCAGCAGTCCCGGAGGGACAGGTGTCCAGCATTTT	-	TRBV6-5	TRBD1	TRBJ1-5
CATSREAGGPDTQYF	TGTGCCACCAGCAGAGAAGCGGGAGGGCCAGATACGCAGTATTTT	-	TRBV15	TRBD2	TRBJ2-3
CASSPANYGYTF	TGTGCCAGCAGTCCAGCTAACTATGGCTACACCTTC	-	TRBV28	-	TRBJ1-2
CASRGERGSEQYF	TGTGCCAGCAGGGGGGAGCGGGGATCCGAGCAGTACTTC	-	TRBV2	TRBD2	TRBJ2-7
CASSLRGQGYNEQFF	TGTGCCAGCAGTTTAAGGGGACAGGGCTACAATGAGCAGTTCTTC	-	TRBV28	TRBD1	TRBJ2-1
CASSFRTGVGYTF	TGTGCCAGCAGCTTCCGGACAGGGGTCGGCTACACCTTC	-	TRBV7-8	TRBD1	TRBJ1-2
CASSQGGSGAVSYEQYF	TGTGCCAGCAGCCAAGGAGGGTCAGGGGCCGTCTCCTACGAGCAGTACTTC	-	TRBV4-2	-	TRBJ2-7
CASSSQGTGADTQYF	TGTGCCAGCAGCTCACAGGGGACAGGGGCGGATACGCAGTATTTT	-	TRBV7-3	TRBD1	TRBJ2-3
CASRPDRGNQPQHF	TGTGCCAGCAGACCTGATAGGGGAAATCAGCCCCAGCATTTT	-	TRBV6-5	-	TRBJ1-5
CASSLGAVTDTQYF	TGTGCCAGCAGCTTAGGAGCGGTAACAGATACGCAGTATTTT	-	TRBV7-2	-	TRBJ2-3
CASSLSSGSTDTQYF	TGTGCCAGCAGTTTAAGTAGCGGGAGTACAGATACGCAGTATTTT	-	TRBV27	TRBD2	TRBJ2-3
CASSLGQRNTEAFF	TGTGCCAGCAGCTTGGGACAGAGGAACACTGAAGCTTTCTTT	-	TRBV5-6	-	TRBJ1-1
CASSIDSRRRETQYF	TGTGCCAGTAGTATAGATTCCCGGAGAAGGGAGACCCAGTACTTC	once	TRBV19	-	TRBJ2-5
CASSPSTGGAGEAFF	TGTGCCAGCAGTCCCTCGACAGGGGGCGCTGGTGAAGCTTTCTTT	-	TRBV6-6	TRBD1	TRBJ1-1
CASSWTGVGLNEQFF	TGTGCCAGCAGCTGGACAGGGGTCGGGCTCAATGAGCAGTTCTTC	-	TRBV11-3	TRBD1	TRBJ2-1
CAWSVGGASEQFF	TGTGCCTGGAGTGTAGGCGGGGCAAGTGAGCAGTTCTTC	-	TRBV30	-	TRBJ2-1
CASSPRFRGASSTEAFF	TGTGCCAGCAGCCCCCGTTTCCGTGGGGCGAGTAGCACTGAAGCTTTCTTT	-	TRBV7-9	-	TRBJ1-1
CASSQGQGTGEEKLFF	TGTGCCAGCAGCCAAGGCCAGGGGACAGGGGAAGAAAAACTGTTTTTT	-	TRBV4-2	TRBD1	TRBJ1-4
CASGEGYEQYF	TGTGCCAGCGGAGAAGGTTACGAGCAGTACTTC	-	TRBV27	-	TRBJ2-7
CASSFSTGKEKLFF	TGTGCCAGCAGCTTTTCGACAGGGAAAGAAAAACTGTTTTTT	once	TRBV5-6	TRBD1	TRBJ1-4
CASSLGQGNEQYF	TGCGCCAGCAGCTTGGGACAGGGAAACGAGCAGTACTTC	once	TRBV5-1	TRBD1	TRBJ2-7
CASSETRGSGHEQYF	TGTGCCAGCAGTGAAACCCGAGGAAGCGGGCACGAGCAGTACTTC	once	TRBV2	-	TRBJ2-7
CASSYGEVASNEQFF	TGTGCCAGCAGTTACGGGGAGGTCGCGTCCAATGAGCAGTTCTTC	-	TRBV6-5	-	TRBJ2-1